The 5 T cell receptor beta chains given below trace back to one sample, sequenced in a study of blood T cells in healthy people across ages. For the second PCR, which ran for about 6 to 11 cycles, a sample-barcoded 5' primer and a J-beta primer mix were used. MiXCR, run by TCRdb on the 5' RACE reads, gives a single entry per CDR3 protein. Found here are over 1,500,000 distinct CDR3 sequences, around 50% of them singletons; the top ten hold around 2.1%. Source material: blood. Receptor source: a woman between 40 and 55 years old in good health.

A remark on this clonotype: This may stem from a read error, because a much larger clone lies one nucleotide away. The chain has TRBV12-3 or TRBV12-4 and TRBJ2-1; the D gene is possibly TRBD1 (6 bases). This CDR3 contains 13 residues. Trimming pared 4 bases from V and 10 bases from J, leaving 14 bases between. The chain's CDR3 is CASSSGTIYEQFF. The CDR3 DNA reads as TGTGCCAGCAGTTCAGGGACAATCTACGAGCAGTTCTTC.

This clonotype was seen repeatedly, ten times or more. The junction differs from germline at one of its ends, possibly a read error. The CDR3 DNA reads TGTGCCAGCAGCTTAGGATCCTACGAGCAGTACTTC. Its protein is CASSLGSYEQYF. This chain connects TRBV12-3 or TRBV12-4 to TRBJ2-7; D not resolved. The CDR3 loop spans 12 amino acids.

CDR3 DNA sequence: TGTGCCGCCTCTGGGACGGCGGGAGAGACCCAGTACTTC. It yields the protein CAASGTAGETQYF. The chain carries TRBV24-1 and TRBJ2-5; the D gene could be TRBD1 or TRBD2 (5 bases each). CDR1 is KGHDR and CDR2 is SFDVKD in the germline V gene. Trimming pared 12 bases from V and 4 bases from J, leaving 17 bases between. The CDR3 loop spans 13 amino acids.

This clonotype has only a few counts. The chain employs TRBV29-1 and TRBJ2-7, with a weak D call TRBD1 (5 bases). The germline V gene has CDR1 SQVTM and CDR2 ANQGSEA. The CDR3 has 12 residues. Trimming removed 7 bases from V and 0 bases from J, with 10 bases in between. CDR3: CSAKDSSYEQYF. The CDR3 nucleotides read TGCAGCGCCAAAGACAGCTCCTACGAGCAGTACTTC.

This chain joins TRBV28 and TRBJ1-1; the match to TRBD1 covers 9 bases. Germline assignment: CDR1 MDHEN and CDR2 SYDVKM. The CDR3 sequence is 13 residues long. With V trimmed by 6 bases and J by 4 bases, 3 bases remained unmatched. CDR3 nucleotides: TGTGCCAGCAGGGGGACAGGGAGCACTGAAGCTTTCTTT. Translating it yields CASRGTGSTEAFF.